These 31 T cell receptor beta chains were sequenced from one sample in a study of CD8 T cells in ankylosing spondylitis. One entry per CDR3 protein results from TCRdb running MiXCR on the 5' RACE reads. The table lists about 190,000 distinct CDR3 sequences, 10% to 15% of them singletons, with 9.5% to 12% in the top ten. Source material: blood, either unsorted or a sorted T cell fraction (not recorded which). The receptors were sampled from a female donor with ankylosing spondylitis or in good health (not recorded which).

Ten or more counts support this clonotype. This rearrangement joins TRBV29-1 to TRBJ2-7, with 7 bases matching TRBD2. This CDR3 contains 12 residues. J lost 2 bases, V lost 4 bases, and 2 bases had no gene match. Germline lookup yields CDR1 SQVTM and CDR2 ANQGSEA. CDR3 nucleotide sequence: TGCAGCGTTGGCGCGGGAGCCTACGAGCAGTACTTC. Protein: CSVGAGAYEQYF.

This clonotype was observed many times. V usage is TRBV4-3 and J usage is TRBJ2-2; no definite D call. Germline CDR1 and CDR2: LGHNA and YSLEER. This CDR3 is built from 17 residues. Trimming stripped 0 bases from V and 0 bases from J, with 11 bases between. The CDR3 sequence: CASSQDHAAANTGELFF. CDR3 DNA: TGCGCCAGCAGCCAAGATCACGCTGCGGCGAACACCGGGGAGCTGTTTTTT.

This clonotype was observed at least ten times. The chain carries TRBV12-3 or TRBV12-4 and TRBJ1-4; D gene ambiguous. The CDR3 sequence is 14 residues long. V gave up 5 bases and J gave up 8 bases, with 15 bases separating them. The CDR3 DNA follows: TGTGCCAGCAGTCCGTGGACGACCGAGGAAAAACTGTTTTTT. Amino acids: CASSPWTTEEKLFF.

This clonotype is judged medium-sized (0.01 to 0.1%). V is TRBV4-1 and J is TRBJ2-1, with a tentative D call TRBD2 (6 bases). V gave up 1 base and J gave up 5 bases, with 15 bases separating them. Germline V gene data show CDR1 as MGHRA and CDR2 as YSYEKL. The CDR3 contains 16 residues. Written as DNA, the CDR3 is TGCGCCAGCAGCCAAGTCGCATTAGCGGCCAACAATGAGCAGTTCTTC. Protein sequence: CASSQVALAANNEQFF.

This rearrangement joins TRBV29-1 to TRBJ2-1; 7 bases fit TRBD1. Germline V lookup: CDR1 SQVTM, CDR2 ANQGSEA. After removal of 5 bases from V and 3 bases from J, the junction contained 4 bases not matched to a gene. This CDR3 comprises 13 residues. The CDR3 loop is CSVKGAVYNEQFF. In nucleotides, the CDR3 is TGCAGCGTTAAGGGGGCAGTCTACAATGAGCAGTTCTTC.

The table lists this clonotype with many counts. This sequence joins TRBV11-3 and TRBJ2-1, with 8 bases aligning to TRBD2. Losses at the gene ends were 0 bases for V and 5 bases for J; bases not matched to a gene: 6. This CDR3 contains 16 residues. Germline V lookup: CDR1 SGHNT, CDR2 YENEEA. The CDR3 loop reads CASSLDLSGSNNEQFF. The DNA of the CDR3 is TGTGCCAGCAGCTTAGATTTAAGCGGGAGCAACAATGAGCAGTTCTTC.

The sample holds many counts of this clonotype. The rearrangement joins TRBV15 to TRBJ2-3, with TRBD2 identical over 9 bases. This CDR3 is 16 amino acids long. CDR1 and CDR2 from the germline V gene are LNHNV and YYDKDF (reference sequence). Trimming removed 2 bases from V and 3 bases from J; junction bases left unmatched: 6. This CDR3 is CATSRTDLAGTDTQYF. The DNA of the CDR3 is TGTGCCACCAGCAGAACCGATCTAGCGGGGACAGATACGCAGTATTTT.

The rearrangement links TRBV20-1 to TRBJ2-3; 9 bases match TRBD2. V trimming: 1 base; J trimming: 10 bases; junction bases outside the gene matches: 15. The CDR3 spans 16 residues. Germline CDR1 DFQATT, CDR2 SNEGSKA (reference sequence). The CDR3 spells CSARGRWREGLDAQYF. DNA for the CDR3: TGCAGTGCTAGAGGCCGGTGGCGGGAGGGCTTGGATGCGCAGTATTTT.

This chain links TRBV6-1 with TRBJ2-3, with D unclear. Germline V gene data show CDR1 as MNHNS and CDR2 as SASEGT. Trimming removed 6 bases from V and 6 bases from J, with 13 bases in between. The CDR3 spans 13 residues. CDR3 sequence (DNA): TGTGCCAGCAGCCGAAGTCCAGTCGATACGCAGTATTTT. It encodes CASSRSPVDTQYF.

On this clonotype: This may come from a read error, since a much larger clone is one base off. The chain employs TRBV12-3 or TRBV12-4 and TRBJ2-7, with a weak D call TRBD1 (6 bases). The CDR3 sequence is 14 residues long. The CDR3 reads CDSSSETGWYEQYF. CDR3 nucleotide sequence: TGTGACAGCAGCTCAGAGACAGGTTGGTACGAGCAGTACTTC.

This clonotype came up a few times. This chain links TRBV29-1 with TRBJ2-7; 9 nucleotides agree with TRBD2. CDR3 size: 13 residues. The germline gives CDR1 SQVTM, CDR2 ANQGSEA. The ends lost 4 bases at V and 4 bases at J; junction bases unmatched: 5. CDR3: CSVVAGVNYEQYF. The CDR3 bases are TGCAGCGTTGTAGCGGGAGTAAATTACGAGCAGTACTTC.

Only a few counts were recorded for this clonotype. The J gene is TRBJ2-2, the V gene TRBV6-2 or TRBV6-3; 7 bases align to TRBD2. V lost 5 bases and J lost 3; bases outside the gene matches: 6. CDR3 length equals 15 residues. Germline values: CDR1 MNHEY, CDR2 SVGEGT. The CDR3 is CASSRWDYDTGELFF. The CDR3 DNA sequence: TGTGCCAGCAGTCGCTGGGACTACGACACCGGGGAGCTGTTTTTT.

This chain joins TRBV6-2 or TRBV6-3 and TRBJ2-1, with 8 bases aligning to TRBD2. J lost 4 bases, V lost 2 bases, and 4 bases had no gene match. The CDR3 has 15 residues. Germline values: CDR1 MNHEY, CDR2 SVGEGT. This CDR3 reads CASSYRSGSYNEQFF. The CDR3, as DNA: TGTGCCAGCAGTTACCGGAGCGGGAGTTACAATGAGCAGTTCTTC.

In its sample, this clonotype was seen many times. This rearrangement joins TRBV29-1 to TRBJ1-2; TRBD1 matches 7 bases. V shed 7 bases and J 11 bases; nucleotides not matched to a gene: 16. Per germline, CDR1 SQVTM and CDR2 ANQGSEA. CDR3 length: 13 residues. The DNA of the CDR3 is TGCAGCGCCTGGGACAGATCTTCCAAGGAGTACACCTTC. It translates to CSAWDRSSKEYTF.

This clonotype has only a few counts. The CDR3, as DNA: TGTGCCAGCAGCCCCCTGACTAGCGGGGTTACTAGCACAGATACGCAGTATTTT. Protein: CASSPLTSGVTSTDTQYF. This chain joins TRBV11-2 and TRBJ2-3; the match to TRBD2 covers 11 bases. CDR1 and CDR2 (germline): SGHAT, FQNNGV. Trimming removed 5 bases from V and 0 bases from J; junction bases left unmatched: 10. This CDR3 region has 18 residues.

This clonotype was detected only a few times. The V and J genes are TRBV7-9 and TRBJ2-7; a weak D match, TRBD2 (6 bases). This CDR3 is built from 15 residues. The germline V and J ends were trimmed by 1 base and 4 bases, with 14 bases remaining between them. The germline gives CDR1 SEHNR, CDR2 FQNEAQ (reference sequence). The CDR3 region has the DNA TGTGCCAGCAGCTTAGGGGGGGACGGATTATACGAGCAGTACTTC. Residues: CASSLGGDGLYEQYF.

V usage is TRBV7-9 and J usage is TRBJ1-3; unclear D gene. V was cut by 8 bases and J by 0 bases, with 17 bases left in between. This CDR3 region has 16 residues. Germline-derived CDR1 and CDR2 are SEHNR and FQNEAQ (reference sequence). CDR3: CASQASWSSSGNTIYF. The CDR3 DNA reads as TGTGCCAGCCAGGCTTCTTGGTCCTCCTCTGGAAACACCATATATTTT.

This clonotype was recorded a few times. The rearrangement links TRBV12-3 or TRBV12-4 to TRBJ2-4; D might be TRBD1 or TRBD2, each matching 5 bases. The CDR3 contains 14 residues. The V end lost 3 bases, the J end lost 10 bases, and 16 bases lay between the germline ends. CDR3 loop: CASSFHAGTTIQYF. The DNA for the CDR3 is TGTGCCAGCAGTTTCCACGCCGGGACCACGATTCAGTACTTC.

This clonotype was recorded many times. The chain employs TRBV7-2 and TRBJ2-7, with 7 bases aligning to TRBD1. Germline CDR1 reads SGHTA; CDR2 reads FQGNSA. The CDR3 contains 13 residues. The trim removed 5 bases at V and 3 bases at J, leaving 4 bases unmatched. The CDR3 loop is CASSPGTDYEQYF. The DNA for the CDR3 is TGTGCCAGCAGCCCGGGGACAGACTACGAGCAGTACTTC.

There are many counts of this clonotype. The V and J genes are TRBV29-1 and TRBJ1-1; a weak D match, TRBD1 (5 bases). The germline V gene encodes CDR1 SQVTM and CDR2 ANQGSEA. The CDR3 covers 12 residues. The V and J ends lost 5 bases and 4 bases respectively, with 11 bases between them. The CDR3 nucleotides are TGCAGCGTTTCCAGGGACGGCACTGAAGCTTTCTTT. Translation gives CSVSRDGTEAFF.

This clonotype was counted at least ten times. The chain combines TRBV6-1 with TRBJ1-5, with D uncertain. The CDR3 is made up of 14 amino acids. The germline V gene encodes CDR1 MNHNS and CDR2 SASEGT. V lost 7 bases and J 0 bases, leaving 10 bases between the germline ends. Written as DNA, the CDR3 is TGTGCCAGCACTCAGTCCTATAGCAATCAGCCCCAGCATTTT. Translating it yields CASTQSYSNQPQHF.

This clonotype was found many times. The J gene is TRBJ1-6, the V gene TRBV29-1; tentatively, D is TRBD1 (5 bases). The CDR3 spans 12 residues. Trimming removed 5 bases at V and 9 bases at J, with 11 bases between. Germline loops: CDR1 SQVTM, CDR2 ANQGSEA. For the CDR3, the DNA is TGCAGCGTTTGGGACGTCGGTTCACCCCTCCACTTT. Amino acids: CSVWDVGSPLHF.

In this sample, this clonotype turned up many times. This chain links TRBV29-1 with TRBJ2-3, with D perhaps given as TRBD1 or TRBD2 (5 bases each). V was shortened by 4 bases and J by 4 bases, with 15 bases between the two germline ends. This CDR3 has 14 amino acids. Germline V gene sequence: CDR1 SQVTM, CDR2 ANQGSEA. CDR3 bases: TGCAGCGTTGCCCCCCGCCTGGGGGCAGATACGCAGTATTTT. Its protein is CSVAPRLGADTQYF.

The chain has TRBV18 and TRBJ2-1; D is perhaps TRBD2 (6 bases). Looked up from germline, CDR1 is KGHSH and CDR2 is LQKENI. This CDR3 spans 13 amino acids. Trimming took off 3 bases at V and 7 bases at J, with 10 bases between the two ends. CDR3 loop: CASSPREKNEQFF. The DNA of the CDR3 is TGTGCCAGCTCACCTCGGGAGAAGAATGAGCAGTTCTTC.

This clonotype was seen a few times. V is TRBV18 and J is TRBJ2-5; possible D gene TRBD1, 6 bases. The CDR3 runs 15 residues. With 1 base removed from V and 5 bases from J, the gap between germline ends came to 14 bases. Germline lookup yields CDR1 KGHSH and CDR2 LQKENI. The CDR3 bases are TGTGCCAGCTCACCACATAACAGGGCGGAGGAGACCCAGTACTTC. It translates to CASSPHNRAEETQYF.

This clonotype has a handful of counts. The chain carries TRBV5-1 and TRBJ2-3, with D possibly TRBD2 on 6 matching bases. The CDR3 runs to 19 residues. V was shortened by 6 bases and J by 0 bases, with 26 bases between the two germline ends. CDR1 is SGHRS, CDR2 YFSETQ, per germline. The CDR3 region has the DNA TGCGCCAGCACAACTCGCCCCGGCGGGGCTAGGGCTAGCACAGATACGCAGTATTTT. Its protein is CASTTRPGGARASTDTQYF.

This clonotype was seen ten or more times. The chain recombines TRBV5-5 with TRBJ1-5; D ambiguous. Germline CDR1 SGHKS, CDR2 YYEKEE (reference sequence). The CDR3 totals 15 residues. Trimming stripped 4 bases from V and 2 bases from J, with 13 bases between. CDR3 in DNA: TGTGCCAGCAGCCTCACCGGGAGTCGCAATCAGCCCCAGCATTTT. It translates to CASSLTGSRNQPQHF.

This clonotype was detected many times. The chain couples TRBV7-9 to TRBJ2-1, with 9 bases identical to TRBD2. This CDR3 has 17 amino acids. The V gene end was trimmed by 1 base and the J gene end by 7 bases; junction bases not matched to a gene: 11. CDR1 and CDR2 (germline): SEHNR, FQNEAQ (reference sequence). The CDR3 coding sequence is TGTGCCAGCAGCTTAGGGGAAAGGCTAGCGGGGTTAAATGAGCAGTTCTTC. Its translation is CASSLGERLAGLNEQFF.

The chain uses TRBV11-2 and TRBJ2-1; 9 positions agree with TRBD1. CDR3 length equals 16 residues. Germline assignment: CDR1 SGHAT and CDR2 FQNNGV. With V trimmed by 5 bases and J by 6 bases, 11 bases remained unmatched. The CDR3 region has the DNA TGTGCCAGCAGCGGCAGGACAGGGGAGGGAGGCAATGAGCAGTTCTTC. Translated: CASSGRTGEGGNEQFF.

In its sample, this clonotype was seen many times. DNA of the CDR3: TGTGCCAGCATCGGGACAGCGAACACTGAAGCTTTCTTT. Protein sequence: CASIGTANTEAFF. This chain links TRBV28 with TRBJ1-1; TRBD1 matches 7 bases. The junction had 3 bases not matched to a gene; V was cut back by 7 bases and J by 1 base. The CDR3 is made up of 13 amino acids. The V gene's germline CDR1 is MDHEN and CDR2 SYDVKM.

This clonotype appeared many times. J is TRBJ1-5 and V is TRBV6-2 or TRBV6-3; 7 nucleotides match TRBD1. The V and J ends lost 2 bases and 3 bases, in that order; junction bases with no gene match: 4. Looked up from germline, CDR1 is MNHEY and CDR2 is SVGEGT. The CDR3 has 15 residues. In DNA, the CDR3 is TGTGCCAGCAGTTACGCAGGGGGTGACAATCAGCCCCAGCATTTT. This sequence encodes CASSYAGGDNQPQHF.